Below, 20 T cell receptor beta chains from the same sample are listed, as sequenced in a study of CD8+ T cells in alopecia areata. Specified treatment: oral pan-JAK inhibitor, 5-10 mg twice daily. cDNA reverse transcribed from extracted RNA served as the sequencing template. This table comes from immunoSEQ multiplex PCR, and its TCRdb copy is limited to in-frame clones, with some not included. The sample records about 140,000 clones, nearly 55% being singletons. The sequences come from CD8+ T cells sorted from blood, collected at week 4, from a patient treated with tofacitinib. These receptors were collected from a human donor with alopecia areata.

The CDR3 coding sequence is TGTGCCAGCAGGGAGGAGAATCAGCCCCAGCATTTT. It yields the protein CASREENQPQHF. J is TRBJ1-5 and V is TRBV6-1; D unclear. Per the germline V gene, CDR1 is MNHNS and CDR2 is SASEGT. There are 12 residues in the CDR3. V was cut by 6 bases and J by 4 bases, with 7 bases left in between.

V gene TRBV6-5 combines with J gene TRBJ2-6, with D maybe TRBD1 (5 bases). V lost 2 bases to trimming and J lost 0 bases, with 8 bases between them. Looked up from germline, CDR1 is MNHEY and CDR2 is SVGAGI. This CDR3 is built from 16 residues. The chain's CDR3 is CASSYIGDSGANVLTF. CDR3 coding DNA: TGTGCCAGCAGTTACATAGGGGACTCTGGGGCCAACGTCCTGACTTTC.

The V and J genes are TRBV4-1 and TRBJ2-3; no definite D call. The V end lost 1 base, the J end lost 2 bases, and 7 bases lay between the germline ends. Germline CDR1 MGHRA, CDR2 YSYEKL. The CDR3 runs to 14 residues. CDR3: CASSQGQNTDTQYF. The DNA for the CDR3 is TGCGCCAGCAGCCAAGGGCAGAACACAGATACGCAGTATTTT.

The chain uses TRBV30 and TRBJ2-1, with 10 bases that match TRBD2. The CDR3 covers 15 residues. V trimming: 0 bases; J trimming: 8 bases; junction bases outside the gene matches: 7. Germline V lookup: CDR1 GTSNPN, CDR2 SVGIG (reference sequence). CDR3 sequence: CAWSVTSGAFDEQFF. The CDR3, as DNA: TGTGCCTGGAGTGTTACTAGCGGGGCTTTCGATGAGCAGTTCTTC.

This sequence joins TRBV25-1 and TRBJ1-2, with a tentative D call TRBD1 (5 bases). The CDR3 is made up of 14 amino acids. V was clipped by 9 bases and J by 5 bases, with 19 bases between them. Per germline, CDR1 MGHDK and CDR2 SYGVNS. CDR3 protein: CARSHQTDNYGYTF. The CDR3 bases are TGTGCCAGGAGTCACCAGACAGATAATTATGGCTACACCTTC.

The chain uses TRBV29-1 and TRBJ2-2, with D maybe TRBD2 (7 bases). The CDR3 contains 19 residues. Trimming removed 3 bases from V and 0 bases from J, with 23 bases in between. Looked up from germline, CDR1 is SQVTM and CDR2 is ANQGSEA. The CDR3 spells CSVELGGRDRPANTGELFF. Written as DNA, the CDR3 is TGCAGCGTTGAGTTGGGGGGGCGCGATCGTCCTGCGAACACCGGGGAGCTGTTTTTT.

V is TRBV18 and J is TRBJ2-1; the D gene is possibly TRBD1 (6 bases). The V gene lost 3 bases and the J gene lost 3 bases, with 15 bases spanning the gap. The CDR3 is 16 amino acids. Per the germline V gene, CDR1 is KGHSH and CDR2 is LQKENI. The CDR3 reads CASSPRTGPDYNEQFF. The CDR3 coding sequence is TGTGCCAGCTCACCGCGAACAGGGCCAGACTACAATGAGCAGTTCTTC.

The chain has TRBV9 and TRBJ1-1; the D is unclear. Germline loops: CDR1 SGDLS, CDR2 YYNGEE. This CDR3 is built from 15 residues. The germline V and J ends were trimmed by 0 bases and 1 base, with 10 bases remaining between them. The CDR3 spells CASSVEGRRNTEAFF. CDR3 in DNA: TGTGCCAGCAGCGTAGAAGGCAGGAGGAACACTGAAGCTTTCTTT.

The chain couples TRBV10-2 to TRBJ1-5; tentative D call: TRBD1 (6 bases). V was pared by 5 bases and J by 6 bases, with 14 bases between. In germline, CDR1 is WSHSY, CDR2 SAAADI. The CDR3 spans 14 residues. CDR3 nucleotides: TGCGCCAGCAGTCACCAGGGGTCGGGTCAGCCCCAGCATTTT. Amino acid sequence: CASSHQGSGQPQHF.

This chain uses TRBV30 with TRBJ1-1, with D unclear. V shed 2 bases and J shed 5 bases, with 12 bases lying between them. Germline V gives CDR1 GTSNPN, CDR2 SVGIG (reference sequence). The CDR3 has 13 residues. The CDR3 bases are TGTGCCTGGAGTTTAAGGGAGGGAACTGAAGCTTTCTTT. Translating gives CAWSLREGTEAFF.

The rearrangement links TRBV9 to TRBJ1-2, with D uncertain. Per the germline V gene, CDR1 is SGDLS and CDR2 is YYNGEE. The CDR3 loop spans 12 amino acids. The ends were cut back, 6 bases at V and 7 bases at J, with 13 bases in the middle. The CDR3 loop is CASTLPGSGYTF. CDR3 DNA sequence: TGTGCCAGCACCCTTCCAGGCAGTGGCTACACCTTC.

J is TRBJ1-6 and V is TRBV4-1; the D gene is possibly TRBD1 (5 bases). V was shortened by 5 bases and J by 9 bases, with 11 bases between the two germline ends. CDR3 size: 13 residues. Germline CDR1 reads MGHRA; CDR2 reads YSYEKL. CDR3: CASSGQGSSPLHF. The CDR3 DNA follows: TGCGCCAGCAGCGGGCAGGGAAGTTCACCCCTCCACTTT.

The chain combines TRBV30 with TRBJ2-2; D may match TRBD1 or TRBD2 (5 bases each). Germline V gene data show CDR1 as GTSNPN and CDR2 as SVGIG (reference sequence). This CDR3 contains 14 residues. V was pared by 2 bases and J by 1 base, with 8 bases between. DNA for the CDR3: TGTGCCTGGAGTACAGGACTGAACACCGGGGAGCTGTTTTTT. It is translated as CAWSTGLNTGELFF.

This clone was counted only a few times. The chain combines TRBV6-5 with TRBJ1-1; D is perhaps TRBD1 (6 bases). The V and J ends lost 5 bases and 4 bases respectively, with 11 bases between them. CDR3 size: 13 residues. Germline V gene sequence: CDR1 MNHEY, CDR2 SVGAGI. The CDR3, as DNA: TGTGCCAGCAGTAGCACAGGGATCACTGAAGCTTTCTTT. Amino acid sequence: CASSSTGITEAFF.

This clone was detected only a few times. The chain carries TRBV15 and TRBJ1-1; D may be TRBD1 (5 bases). CDR3 length equals 14 residues. The V and J ends lost 2 bases and 5 bases respectively, with 12 bases between them. The germline V gene encodes CDR1 LNHNV and CDR2 YYDKDF (reference sequence). CDR3 coding DNA: TGTGCCACCAGCAGAACAAGGGAGGGGACTGAAGCTTTCTTT. Translated, it gives CATSRTREGTEAFF. The full variable domain, completed using reference TRBV15 and TRBJ1-1, is DAMVIQNPRYQVTQFGKPVTLSCSQTLNHNVMYWYQQKSSQAPKLLFHYYDKDFNNEADTPDNFQSRRPNTSFCFLDIRSPGLGDTAMYLCATSRTREGTEAFFGQGTRLTVV.

Details on this clone: This specimen includes other DNA sequences encoding the same CDR3. The chain recombines TRBV9 with TRBJ2-7; D remains unclear. The CDR3 runs to 14 residues. Germline lookup yields CDR1 SGDLS and CDR2 YYNGEE. V dropped 0 bases and J dropped 0 bases, with 7 bases sitting between them. CDR3 bases: TGTGCCAGCAGCGTAGAGGGTTCCTCCTACGAGCAGTACTTC. Translated: CASSVEGSSYEQYF.

The rearrangement uses TRBV6-5 and TRBJ2-2; no clear D. The CDR3 has 14 residues. CDR1 and CDR2 from the germline V gene are MNHEY and SVGAGI. Trimming shortened V by 5 bases and J by 6 bases, and 13 bases separated the two germline ends. In DNA form, the CDR3 reads TGTGCCAGCAGTGGGGTGTTAGTTTCCGGGGAGCTGTTTTTT. Its translation is CASSGVLVSGELFF.

This sequence joins TRBV7-9 and TRBJ2-7; D gene uncertain. The CDR3 loop spans 12 amino acids. V shed 3 bases and J shed 6 bases, with 9 bases lying between them. CDR1 is SEHNR and CDR2 is FQNEAQ in the germline V gene (reference sequence). As DNA, the CDR3 is TGTGCCAGCAGCTTGGCAAGGCGCGAGCAGTACTTC. This encodes CASSLARREQYF.

This rearrangement joins TRBV27 to TRBJ2-7; TRBD1 might be the D (6 bases). CDR3 length equals 14 residues. Trimming pared 5 bases from V and 0 bases from J, leaving 11 bases between. The germline V gene encodes CDR1 MNHEY and CDR2 SMNVEV (reference sequence). The CDR3 DNA sequence: TGTGCCAGCAGTCCCTGGGACAACTCCTACGAGCAGTACTTC. Amino acids: CASSPWDNSYEQYF.

The chain couples TRBV6-5 to TRBJ1-6; TRBD1 is a possible D gene (5 bases). V lost 7 bases to trimming and J lost 7 bases, with 14 bases between them. This CDR3 has 14 amino acids. Per germline, CDR1 MNHEY and CDR2 SVGAGI. This CDR3 is CASNNRDSNSPLHF. The CDR3 region has the DNA TGTGCCAGCAACAACCGGGACTCGAATTCACCCCTCCACTTT.